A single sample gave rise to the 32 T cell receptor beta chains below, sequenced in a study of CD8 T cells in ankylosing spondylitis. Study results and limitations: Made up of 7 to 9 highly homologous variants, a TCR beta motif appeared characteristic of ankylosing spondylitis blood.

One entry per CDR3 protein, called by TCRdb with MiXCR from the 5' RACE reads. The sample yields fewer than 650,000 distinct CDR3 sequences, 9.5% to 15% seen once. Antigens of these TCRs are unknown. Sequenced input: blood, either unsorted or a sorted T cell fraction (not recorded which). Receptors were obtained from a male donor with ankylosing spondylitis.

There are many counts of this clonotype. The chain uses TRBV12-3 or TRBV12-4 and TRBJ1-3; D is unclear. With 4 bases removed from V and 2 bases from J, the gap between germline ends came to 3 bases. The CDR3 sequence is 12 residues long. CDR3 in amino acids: CASSSAGNTIYF. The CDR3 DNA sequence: TGTGCCAGCAGTTCCGCTGGAAACACCATATATTTT.

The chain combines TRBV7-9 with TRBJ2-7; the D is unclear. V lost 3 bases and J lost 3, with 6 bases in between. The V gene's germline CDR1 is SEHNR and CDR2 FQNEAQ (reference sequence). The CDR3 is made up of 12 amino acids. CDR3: CASSLTFYEQYV. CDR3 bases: TGTGCCAGCAGCTTGACATTCTACGAGCAGTACGTC.

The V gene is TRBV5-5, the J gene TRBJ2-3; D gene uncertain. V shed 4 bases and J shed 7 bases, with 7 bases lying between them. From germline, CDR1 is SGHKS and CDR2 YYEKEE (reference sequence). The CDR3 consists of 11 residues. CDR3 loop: CASSPQNTQYF. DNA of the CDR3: TGTGCCAGCAGCCCACAAAATACGCAGTATTTT. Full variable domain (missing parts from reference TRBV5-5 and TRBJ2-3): DAGVTQSPTHLIKTRGQQVTLRCSPISGHKSVSWYQQVLGQGPQFIFQYYEKEERGRGNFPDRFSARQFPNYSSELNVNALLLGDSALYLCASSPQNTQYFGPGTRLTVL.

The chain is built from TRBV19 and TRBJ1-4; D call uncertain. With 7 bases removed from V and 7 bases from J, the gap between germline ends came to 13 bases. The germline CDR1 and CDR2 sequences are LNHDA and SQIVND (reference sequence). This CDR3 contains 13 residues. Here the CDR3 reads CASTRTRSEKLFF. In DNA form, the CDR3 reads TGTGCCAGTACGCGGACGAGGTCTGAAAAACTGTTTTTT.

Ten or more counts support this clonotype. CDR3 in DNA: TGCGCCAGCAGCCACCCGGGGGTAGCTCTCAACAATGAGCAGTTCTTC. Protein: CASSHPGVALNNEQFF. The chain combines TRBV4-1 with TRBJ2-1; possible D gene TRBD2, 6 bases. The CDR3 spans 16 residues. Germline-derived CDR1 and CDR2 are MGHRA and YSYEKL. V was trimmed by 3 bases and J by 5 bases, leaving 17 bases between them.

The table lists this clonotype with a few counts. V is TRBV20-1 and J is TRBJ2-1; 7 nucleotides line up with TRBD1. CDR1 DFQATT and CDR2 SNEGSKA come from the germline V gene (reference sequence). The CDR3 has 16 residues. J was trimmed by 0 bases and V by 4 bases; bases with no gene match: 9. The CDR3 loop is CSAIPGTASSYNEQFF. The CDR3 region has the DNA TGCAGTGCTATACCCGGGACAGCTAGCTCCTACAATGAGCAGTTCTTC.

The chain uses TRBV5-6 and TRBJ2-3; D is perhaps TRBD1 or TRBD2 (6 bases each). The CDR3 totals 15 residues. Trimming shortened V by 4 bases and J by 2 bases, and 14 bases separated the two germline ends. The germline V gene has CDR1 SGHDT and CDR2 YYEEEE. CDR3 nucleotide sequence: TGTGCCAGCAGCAACACAGGGAGGACCACAGATACGCAGTATTTT. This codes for CASSNTGRTTDTQYF. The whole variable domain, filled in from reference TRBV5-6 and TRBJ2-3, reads DAGVTQSPTHLIKTRGQQVTLRCSPKSGHDTVSWYQQALGQGPQFIFQYYEEEERQRGNFPDRFSGHQFPNYSSELNVNALLLGDSALYLCASSNTGRTTDTQYFGPGTRLTVL.

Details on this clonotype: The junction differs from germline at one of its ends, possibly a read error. DNA for the CDR3: TGCAGTGCTGTGACATTCCAAGAGACCCACTACTTC. The encoded protein is CSAVTFQETHYF. The chain combines TRBV20-1 with TRBJ2-5; D is uncertain. CDR1 and CDR2 (germline): DFQATT, SNEGSKA (reference sequence). The CDR3 has 12 residues.

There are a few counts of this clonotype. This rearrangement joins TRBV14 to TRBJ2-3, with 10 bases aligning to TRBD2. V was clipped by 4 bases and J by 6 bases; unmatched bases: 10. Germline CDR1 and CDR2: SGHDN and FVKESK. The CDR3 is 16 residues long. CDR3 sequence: CASSLTSGTRGDTQYF. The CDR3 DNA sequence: TGTGCCAGCAGCCTAACTAGCGGGACAAGAGGCGATACGCAGTATTTT.

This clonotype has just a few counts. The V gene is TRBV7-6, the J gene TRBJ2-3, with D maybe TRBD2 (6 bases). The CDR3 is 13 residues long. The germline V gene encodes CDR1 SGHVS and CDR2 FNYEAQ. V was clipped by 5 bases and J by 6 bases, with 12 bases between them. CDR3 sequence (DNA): TGTGCCAGCAGCCTCGGGAGTCGGGATACGCAGTATTTT. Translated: CASSLGSRDTQYF.

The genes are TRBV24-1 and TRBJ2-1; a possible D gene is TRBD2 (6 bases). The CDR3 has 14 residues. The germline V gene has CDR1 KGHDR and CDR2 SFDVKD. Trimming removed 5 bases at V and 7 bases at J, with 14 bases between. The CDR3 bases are TGTGCCACCAGTGGCGGGATTATATCAAATGAGCAGTTCTTC. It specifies CATSGGIISNEQFF.

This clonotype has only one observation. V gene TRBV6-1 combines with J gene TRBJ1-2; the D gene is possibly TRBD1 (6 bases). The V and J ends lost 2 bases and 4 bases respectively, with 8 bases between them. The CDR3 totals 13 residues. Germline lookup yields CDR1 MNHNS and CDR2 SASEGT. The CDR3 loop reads CASSEQGSYGYTF. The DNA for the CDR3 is TGTGCCAGCAGTGAACAGGGGTCCTATGGCTACACCTTC.

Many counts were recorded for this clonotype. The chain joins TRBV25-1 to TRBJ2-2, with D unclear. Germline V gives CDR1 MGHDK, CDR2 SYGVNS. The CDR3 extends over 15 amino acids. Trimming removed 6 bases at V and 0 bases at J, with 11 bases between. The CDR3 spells CASSPNWANTGELFF. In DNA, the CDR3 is TGTGCCAGCAGCCCTAATTGGGCGAACACCGGGGAGCTGTTTTTT. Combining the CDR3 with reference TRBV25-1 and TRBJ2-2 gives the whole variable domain EADIYQTPRYLVIGTGKKITLECSQTMGHDKMYWYQQDPGMELHLIHYSYGVNSTEKGDLSSESTVSRIRTEHFPLTLESARPSHTSQYLCASSPNWANTGELFFGEGSRLTVL.

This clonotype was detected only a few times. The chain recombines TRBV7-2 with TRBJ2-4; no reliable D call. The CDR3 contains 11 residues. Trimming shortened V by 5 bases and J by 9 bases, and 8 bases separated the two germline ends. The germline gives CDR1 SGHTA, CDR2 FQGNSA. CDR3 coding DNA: TGTGCCAGCAGCCCGGGTAGCATTCAGTACTTC. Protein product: CASSPGSIQYF.

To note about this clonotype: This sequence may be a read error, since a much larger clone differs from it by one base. The CDR3 DNA sequence: TGCGCCAGCAGCCTTCTCACATGGGGCACCGGGGAGCTGTTTTTT. Translation: CASSLLTWGTGELFF. The chain couples TRBV5-1 to TRBJ2-2, with no clear D. V shed 4 bases and J shed 4 bases, with 14 bases lying between them. Germline V gene sequence: CDR1 SGHRS, CDR2 YFSETQ. The CDR3 contains 15 residues.

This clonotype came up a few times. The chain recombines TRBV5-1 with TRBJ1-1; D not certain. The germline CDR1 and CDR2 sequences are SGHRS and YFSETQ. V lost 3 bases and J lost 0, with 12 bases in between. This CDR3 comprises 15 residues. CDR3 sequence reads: CASSWERGVNTEAFF. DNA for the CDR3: TGCGCCAGCAGCTGGGAGCGGGGAGTGAACACTGAAGCTTTCTTT.

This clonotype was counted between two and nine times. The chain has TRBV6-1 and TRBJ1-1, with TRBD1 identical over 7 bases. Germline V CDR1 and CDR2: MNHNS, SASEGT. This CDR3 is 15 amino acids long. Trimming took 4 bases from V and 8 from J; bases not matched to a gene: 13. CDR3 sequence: CASSAKTGLWGEAFF. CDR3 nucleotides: TGTGCCAGCAGTGCGAAGACAGGGCTTTGGGGAGAAGCTTTCTTT.

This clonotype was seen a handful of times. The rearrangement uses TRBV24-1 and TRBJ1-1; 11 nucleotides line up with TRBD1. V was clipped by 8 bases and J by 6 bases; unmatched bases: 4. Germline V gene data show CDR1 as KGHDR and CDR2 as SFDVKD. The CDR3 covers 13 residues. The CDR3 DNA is TGTGCCACCACCGGGACAGGGGGACCTGAAGCTTTCTTT. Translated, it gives CATTGTGGPEAFF.

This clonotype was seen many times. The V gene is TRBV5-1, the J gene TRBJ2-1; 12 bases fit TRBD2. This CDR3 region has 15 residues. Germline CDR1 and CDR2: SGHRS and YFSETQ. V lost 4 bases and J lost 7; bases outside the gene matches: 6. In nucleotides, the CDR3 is TGCGCCAGCAGCGAGGGACTAGCGGGTTCGAATGAGCAGTTCTTC. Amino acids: CASSEGLAGSNEQFF.

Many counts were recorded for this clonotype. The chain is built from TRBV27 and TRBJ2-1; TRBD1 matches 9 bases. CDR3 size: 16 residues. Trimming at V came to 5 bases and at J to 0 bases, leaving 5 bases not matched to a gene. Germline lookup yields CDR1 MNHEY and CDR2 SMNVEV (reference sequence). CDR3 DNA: TGTGCCAGCAGTACCCGACAGGGGGGCTCCTACAATGAGCAGTTCTTC. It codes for CASSTRQGGSYNEQFF.

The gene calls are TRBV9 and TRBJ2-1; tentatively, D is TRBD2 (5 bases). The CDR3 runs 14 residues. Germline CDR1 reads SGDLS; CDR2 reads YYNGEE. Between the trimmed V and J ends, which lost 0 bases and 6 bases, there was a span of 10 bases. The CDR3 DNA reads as TGTGCCAGCAGCGTAGCCGAGGGCGTCAATGAGCAGTTCTTC. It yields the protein CASSVAEGVNEQFF.

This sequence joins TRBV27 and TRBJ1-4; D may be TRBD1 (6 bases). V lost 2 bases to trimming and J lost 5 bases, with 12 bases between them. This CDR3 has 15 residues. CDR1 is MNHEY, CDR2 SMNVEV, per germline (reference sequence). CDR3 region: CASSLRGQSNEKLFF. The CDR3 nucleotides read TGTGCCAGCAGTTTACGAGGACAGTCCAATGAAAAACTGTTTTTT.

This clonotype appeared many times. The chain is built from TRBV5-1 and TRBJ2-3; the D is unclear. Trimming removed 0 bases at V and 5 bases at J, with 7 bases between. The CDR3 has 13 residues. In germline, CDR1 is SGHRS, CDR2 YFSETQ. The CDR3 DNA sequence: TGCGCCAGCAGCTTGGTGGGGAAAGATACGCAGTATTTT. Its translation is CASSLVGKDTQYF. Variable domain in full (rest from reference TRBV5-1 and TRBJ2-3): KAGVTQTPRYLIKTRGQQVTLSCSPISGHRSVSWYQQTPGQGLQFLFEYFSETQRNKGNFPGRFSGRQFSNSRSEMNVSTLELGDSALYLCASSLVGKDTQYFGPGTRLTVL.

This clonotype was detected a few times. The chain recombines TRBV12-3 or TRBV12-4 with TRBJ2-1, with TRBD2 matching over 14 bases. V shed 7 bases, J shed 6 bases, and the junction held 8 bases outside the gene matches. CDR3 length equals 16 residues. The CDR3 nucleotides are TGTGCCAGCACATCGCCGGGACTAGCGGGAGCCAATGAGCAGTTCTTC. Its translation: CASTSPGLAGANEQFF.

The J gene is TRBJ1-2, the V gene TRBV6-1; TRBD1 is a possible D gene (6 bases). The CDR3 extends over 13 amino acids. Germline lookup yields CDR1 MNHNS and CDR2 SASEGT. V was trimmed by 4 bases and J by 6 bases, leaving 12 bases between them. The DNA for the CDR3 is TGTGCCAGCAGTGTACAGGGAGAAGATGGCTACACCTTC. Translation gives CASSVQGEDGYTF.

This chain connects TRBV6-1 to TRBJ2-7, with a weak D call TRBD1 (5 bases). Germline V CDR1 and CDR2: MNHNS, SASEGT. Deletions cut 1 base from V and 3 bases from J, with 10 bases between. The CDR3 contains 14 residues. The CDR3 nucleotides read TGTGCCAGCAGTGAAGGGACACAACTCTACGAGCAGTACGTC. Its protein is CASSEGTQLYEQYV.

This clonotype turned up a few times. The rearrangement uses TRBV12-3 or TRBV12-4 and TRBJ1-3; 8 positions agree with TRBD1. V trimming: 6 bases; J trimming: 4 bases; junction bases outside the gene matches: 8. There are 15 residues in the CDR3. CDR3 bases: TGTGCCAGCAGGACCCGGACAGGGACCGGAAACACCATATATTTT. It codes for CASRTRTGTGNTIYF.

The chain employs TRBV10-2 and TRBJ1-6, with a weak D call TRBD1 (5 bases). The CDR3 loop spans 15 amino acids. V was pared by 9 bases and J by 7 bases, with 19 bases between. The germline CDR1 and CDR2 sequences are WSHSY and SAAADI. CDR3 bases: TGCGCCAGTAGCAGGGCCATGAGGACAAATTCACCCCTCCACTTT. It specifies CASSRAMRTNSPLHF.

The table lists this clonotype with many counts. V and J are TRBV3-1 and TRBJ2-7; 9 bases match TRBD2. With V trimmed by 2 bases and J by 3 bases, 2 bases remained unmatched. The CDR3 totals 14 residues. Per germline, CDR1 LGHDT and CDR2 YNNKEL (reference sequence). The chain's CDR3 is CASSQFSGSYEQYV. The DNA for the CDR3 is TGTGCCAGCAGCCAATTTAGCGGGAGCTACGAGCAGTACGTC.

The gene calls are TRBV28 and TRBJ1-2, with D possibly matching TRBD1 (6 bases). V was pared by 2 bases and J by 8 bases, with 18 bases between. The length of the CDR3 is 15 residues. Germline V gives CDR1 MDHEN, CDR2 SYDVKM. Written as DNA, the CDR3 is TGTGCCAGCAGTTTACCCCCTTCAGGGGTTCAGGGCTACACCTTC. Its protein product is CASSLPPSGVQGYTF.

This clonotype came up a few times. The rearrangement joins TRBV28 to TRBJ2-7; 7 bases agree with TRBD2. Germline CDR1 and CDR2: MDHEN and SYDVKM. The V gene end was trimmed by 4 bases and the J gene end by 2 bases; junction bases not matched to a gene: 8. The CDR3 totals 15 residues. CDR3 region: CASSWTSPSPYEQYF. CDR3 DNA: TGTGCCAGCAGTTGGACTAGTCCTTCCCCCTACGAGCAGTACTTC.

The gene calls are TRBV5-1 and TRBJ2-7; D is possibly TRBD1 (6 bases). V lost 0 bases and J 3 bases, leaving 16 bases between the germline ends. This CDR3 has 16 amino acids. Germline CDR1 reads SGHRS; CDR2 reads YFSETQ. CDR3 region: CASSLEGDTTSYEQYF. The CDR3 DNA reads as TGCGCCAGCAGCTTGGAGGGGGATACAACGAGCTACGAGCAGTACTTC.